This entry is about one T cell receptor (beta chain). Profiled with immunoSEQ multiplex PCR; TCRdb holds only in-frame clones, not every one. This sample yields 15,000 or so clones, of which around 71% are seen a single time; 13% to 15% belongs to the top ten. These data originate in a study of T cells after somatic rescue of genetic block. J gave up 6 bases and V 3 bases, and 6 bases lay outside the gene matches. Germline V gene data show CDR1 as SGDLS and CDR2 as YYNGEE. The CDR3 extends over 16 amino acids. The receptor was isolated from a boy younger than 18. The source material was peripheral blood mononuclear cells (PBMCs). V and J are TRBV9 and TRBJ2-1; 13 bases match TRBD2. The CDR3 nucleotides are TGTGCCAGCAGCGCACCACTAGCGGGAGGGGCCAATGAGCAGTTCTTC. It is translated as CASSAPLAGGANEQFF.